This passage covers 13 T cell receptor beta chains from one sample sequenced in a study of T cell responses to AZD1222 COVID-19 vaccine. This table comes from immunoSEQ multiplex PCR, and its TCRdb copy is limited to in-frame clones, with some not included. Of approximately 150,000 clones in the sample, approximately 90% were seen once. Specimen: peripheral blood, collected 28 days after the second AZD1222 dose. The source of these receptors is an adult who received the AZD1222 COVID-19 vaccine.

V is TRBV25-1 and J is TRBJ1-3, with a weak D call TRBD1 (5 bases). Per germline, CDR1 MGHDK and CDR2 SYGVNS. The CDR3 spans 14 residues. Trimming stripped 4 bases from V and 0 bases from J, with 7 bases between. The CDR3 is CASSARGSGNTIYF. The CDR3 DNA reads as TGTGCCAGCAGTGCTAGGGGCTCTGGAAACACCATATATTTT.

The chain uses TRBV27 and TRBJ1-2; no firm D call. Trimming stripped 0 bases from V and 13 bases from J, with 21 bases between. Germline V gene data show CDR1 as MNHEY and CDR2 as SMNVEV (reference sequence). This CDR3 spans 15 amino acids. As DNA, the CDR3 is TGTGCCAGCAGTTTATCGAACCCGGTGGACCTGCCGAGCACCTTC. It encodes CASSLSNPVDLPSTF.

Here the CDR3 reads CAWSTSSYEQYF. The CDR3 nucleotides read TGTGCCTGGAGCACTAGTTCCTACGAGCAGTACTTC. The chain has TRBV30 and TRBJ2-7; a weak D match, TRBD2 (5 bases). Trimming took 3 bases from V and 1 from J, leaving 7 bases between them. This CDR3 contains 12 residues. From germline, CDR1 is GTSNPN and CDR2 SVGIG (reference sequence).

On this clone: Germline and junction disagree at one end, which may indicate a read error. The CDR3 DNA reads as TGTGCCACGAGCAGATGGGACAGGGGGCCGGATACGCAGTATTTT. This encodes CATSRWDRGPDTQYF. The V and J genes are TRBV15 and TRBJ2-3; the match to TRBD1 covers 12 bases. Germline CDR1 and CDR2: LNHNV and YYDKDF (reference sequence). CDR3 length equals 15 residues.

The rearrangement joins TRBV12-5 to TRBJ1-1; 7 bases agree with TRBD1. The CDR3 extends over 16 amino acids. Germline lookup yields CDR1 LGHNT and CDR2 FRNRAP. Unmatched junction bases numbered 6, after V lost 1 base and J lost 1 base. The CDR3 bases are TGTGCTAGTGGTTTGGAGCTCCCAGGGGGGAACACTGAAGCTTTCTTT. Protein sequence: CASGLELPGGNTEAFF.

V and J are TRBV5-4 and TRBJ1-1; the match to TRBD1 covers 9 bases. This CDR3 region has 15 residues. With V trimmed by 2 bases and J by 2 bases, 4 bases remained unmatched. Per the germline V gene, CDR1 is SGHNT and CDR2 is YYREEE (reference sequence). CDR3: CASSLQGAVNTEAFF. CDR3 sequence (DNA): TGTGCCAGCAGCTTACAGGGGGCGGTTAACACTGAAGCTTTCTTT.

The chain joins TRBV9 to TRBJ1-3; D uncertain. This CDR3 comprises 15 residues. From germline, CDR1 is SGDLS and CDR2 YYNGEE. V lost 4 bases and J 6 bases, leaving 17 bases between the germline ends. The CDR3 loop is CASSPQQVGPNTIYF. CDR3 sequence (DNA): TGTGCCAGCAGCCCCCAGCAGGTCGGACCAAACACCATATATTTT.

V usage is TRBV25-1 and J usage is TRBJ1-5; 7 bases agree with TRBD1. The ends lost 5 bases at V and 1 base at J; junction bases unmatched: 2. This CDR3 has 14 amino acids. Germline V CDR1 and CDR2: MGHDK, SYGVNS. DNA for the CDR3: TGTGCCAGCAGTTTACAGGGGAGCAATCAGCCCCAGCATTTT. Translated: CASSLQGSNQPQHF.

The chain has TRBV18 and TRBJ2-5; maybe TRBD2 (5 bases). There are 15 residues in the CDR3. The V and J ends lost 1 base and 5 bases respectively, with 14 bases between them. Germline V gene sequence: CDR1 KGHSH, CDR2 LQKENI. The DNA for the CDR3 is TGTGCCAGCTCACCACAGTCAGAGGGCGGGGAGACCCAGTACTTC. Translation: CASSPQSEGGETQYF.

CDR3 nucleotides: TGTGCCACCAGCAGAGGGAGGGAGGGGAATGAGCAGTTCTTC. Translating gives CATSRGREGNEQFF. The J gene is TRBJ2-1, the V gene TRBV15; 7 bases line up with TRBD2. The CDR3 length is 14 residues. Germline V CDR1 and CDR2: LNHNV, YYDKDF (reference sequence). With 1 base clipped from V and 7 bases from J, the junction kept 4 bases outside the gene matches.

The CDR3 spells CSVRADTPYNEQFF. Written as DNA, the CDR3 is TGCAGCGTTCGGGCGGACACACCCTACAATGAGCAGTTCTTC. The gene calls are TRBV29-1 and TRBJ2-1; a possible D gene is TRBD1 (5 bases). Trimming left V 5 bases short and J 2 bases short, with 13 bases between. The CDR3 spans 14 residues. CDR1 and CDR2 from the germline V gene are SQVTM and ANQGSEA.

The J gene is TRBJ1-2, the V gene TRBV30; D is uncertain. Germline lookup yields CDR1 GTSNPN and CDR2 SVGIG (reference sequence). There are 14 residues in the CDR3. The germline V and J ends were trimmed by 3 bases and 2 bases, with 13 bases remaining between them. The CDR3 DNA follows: TGTGCCTGGAGGGAGGGAGGGAGGAACTATGGCTACACCTTC. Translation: CAWREGGRNYGYTF.

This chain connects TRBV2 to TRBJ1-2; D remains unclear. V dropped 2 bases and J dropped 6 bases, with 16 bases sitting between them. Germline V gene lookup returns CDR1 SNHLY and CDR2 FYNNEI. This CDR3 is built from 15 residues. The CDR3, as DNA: TGTGCCAGCAGTGAACGGACCCTCCCACGGGATGGCTACACCTTC. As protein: CASSERTLPRDGYTF.